The clone carrying this T cell receptor beta chain occurred a few times. What it binds is unknown. The entry originates in a study of T cell responses to AZD1222 COVID-19 vaccine. This CDR3 has 16 residues. CDR1 and CDR2 from the germline V gene are SGHAT and FQNNGV. V was pared by 1 base and J by 0 bases, with 12 bases between. Findings and limits, study-wide: Baseline serostatus was positive in only a handful of AZD1222 recipients. All repertoire sampling was performed exclusively after the peak T cell response.

Generated by immunoSEQ multiplex PCR, the TCRdb table keeps only in-frame clones and is missing some. The sample has roughly 180,000 clones, around 93% seen once. The specimen was peripheral blood, collected 28 days after the second dose of the MenACWY control vaccine. The sequence derives from an adult who received the MenACWY meningococcal vaccine as a control. The chain carries TRBV11-2 and TRBJ1-1, with D uncertain. CDR3 loop: CASSLGSAGLNTEAFF. The CDR3 region has the DNA TGTGCCAGCAGCTTAGGATCAGCCGGCTTGAACACTGAAGCTTTCTTT.